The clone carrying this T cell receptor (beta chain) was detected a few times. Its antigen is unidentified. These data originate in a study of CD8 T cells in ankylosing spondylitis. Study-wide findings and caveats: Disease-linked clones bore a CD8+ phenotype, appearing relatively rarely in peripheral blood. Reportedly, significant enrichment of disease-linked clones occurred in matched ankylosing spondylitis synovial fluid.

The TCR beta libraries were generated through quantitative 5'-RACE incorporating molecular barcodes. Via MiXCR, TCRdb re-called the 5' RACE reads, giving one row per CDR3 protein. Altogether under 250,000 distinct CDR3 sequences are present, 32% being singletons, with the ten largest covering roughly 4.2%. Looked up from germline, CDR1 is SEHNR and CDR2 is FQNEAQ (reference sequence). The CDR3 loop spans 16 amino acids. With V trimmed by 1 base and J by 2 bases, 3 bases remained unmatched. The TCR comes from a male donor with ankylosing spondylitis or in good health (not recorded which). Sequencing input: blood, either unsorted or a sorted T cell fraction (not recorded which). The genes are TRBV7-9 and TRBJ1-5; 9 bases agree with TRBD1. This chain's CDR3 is CASSLGGQGGNQPQHF. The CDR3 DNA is TGTGCCAGCAGCTTAGGGGGACAGGGTGGCAATCAGCCCCAGCATTTT.